The 28 T cell receptor beta chains reported below all come from one sample, sequenced in a study of vaccination and CD4 T cells after COVID-19. Their antigens remain unidentified. Researchers used the Oncomine TCR Beta short-read assay to sequence DNA from cultured CD4+ T cells. TCRdb itself ran the PCR reads through MiXCR, one entry per CDR3 protein. The sample holds some 3,300 distinct CDR3 sequences; 32% are singletons and the top ten take 40% to 60%. Treatment given: approximately 9-day PBMC culture with coronavirus spike peptide pools or control peptides (ViraFEST assay). The sample taken for sequencing was CD4+ T cells from blood, cultured in vitro. These receptors were taken from a human donor who had recovered from COVID-19.

The CDR3 DNA is TGTGCCAGCAGCTCGGGTAGGACAGTGAGGACCTACGAGCAGTACTTC. Its translation is CASSSGRTVRTYEQYF. This chain joins TRBV7-9 and TRBJ2-7, with D possibly matching TRBD1 (6 bases). This CDR3 has 16 amino acids. The V end lost 4 bases, the J end lost 2 bases, and 18 bases lay between the germline ends. Per germline, CDR1 SEHNR and CDR2 FQNEAQ (reference sequence).

The rearrangement links TRBV20-1 to TRBJ2-5, with 9 bases that match TRBD2. The trim removed 3 bases at V and 0 bases at J, leaving 2 bases unmatched. The CDR3 is 14 amino acids. Germline CDR1 DFQATT, CDR2 SNEGSKA (reference sequence). The CDR3: CSASLAGYQETQYF. The CDR3 nucleotides read TGCAGTGCTAGTCTAGCGGGGTACCAAGAGACCCAGTACTTC.

This chain connects TRBV5-1 to TRBJ2-1; 8 positions agree with TRBD2. Unmatched junction bases numbered 5, after V lost 0 bases and J lost 9 bases. The CDR3 length is 14 residues. CDR1 and CDR2 from the germline V gene are SGHRS and YFSETQ. CDR3 amino acids: CASSLDGGEGEQFF. CDR3 sequence (DNA): TGCGCCAGCAGCTTGGACGGGGGGGAAGGTGAGCAGTTCTTC.

The chain employs TRBV20-1 and TRBJ2-5, with D tentatively TRBD2 (6 bases). V was shortened by 2 bases and J by 2 bases, with 12 bases between the two germline ends. The germline V gene encodes CDR1 DFQATT and CDR2 SNEGSKA (reference sequence). The CDR3 extends over 14 amino acids. CDR3 loop: CSARTAGPQETQYF. Here the CDR3 DNA reads TGCAGTGCTAGAACAGCGGGTCCACAAGAGACCCAGTACTTC.

This chain connects TRBV12-5 to TRBJ1-1, with TRBD1 matching over 7 bases. The ends lost 5 bases at V and 3 bases at J; junction bases unmatched: 6. Germline loops: CDR1 LGHNT, CDR2 FRNRAP. This CDR3 is built from 14 residues. The CDR3 nucleotides are TGTGCTAGTGGTCAGGGGGGTAGTTACACTGAAGCTTTCTTT. As protein: CASGQGGSYTEAFF.

Points on this clonotype: The junction shows a germline mismatch at one end, possibly a read error. The V call is TRBV27, the J call TRBJ1-5; perhaps TRBD1 as D (6 bases). The CDR3 loop spans 13 amino acids. The germline CDR1 and CDR2 sequences are MNHEY and SMNVEV (reference sequence). CDR3 nucleotide sequence: TGTACCAGCGGTAACAGGGGCAATCAGCCCCAGCATTTT. It encodes CTSGNRGNQPQHF.

This chain uses TRBV6-4 with TRBJ2-7; 9 bases align to TRBD1. Per the germline V gene, CDR1 is MRHNA and CDR2 is SNTAGT. The J segment lost 3 bases and the V segment lost 0 bases, leaving 9 bases of the junction unmatched. The CDR3 consists of 17 residues. CDR3 in amino acids: CASSDSKSPDRGYEQYF. The CDR3 bases are TGTGCCAGCAGTGACTCGAAATCCCCGGACAGGGGCTACGAGCAGTACTTC.

V is TRBV20-1 and J is TRBJ2-7, with unresolved D. Germline V gives CDR1 DFQATT, CDR2 SNEGSKA (reference sequence). Trimming removed 5 bases from V and 2 bases from J, with 13 bases in between. The CDR3 has 13 residues. The CDR3 DNA is TGCAGTGCTTCGGGTCCCCTGGCCTACGAGCAGTACTTC. Its translation: CSASGPLAYEQYF.

This chain uses TRBV11-2 with TRBJ2-1; 11 nucleotides align to TRBD1. Germline V CDR1 and CDR2: SGHAT, FQNNGV. J was trimmed by 3 bases and V by 5 bases; bases with no gene match: 12. The CDR3 totals 18 residues. Here the CDR3 reads CASSHGDRGRTGYNEQFF. The CDR3, as DNA: TGTGCCAGCAGCCACGGGGACAGGGGGAGGACCGGCTACAATGAGCAGTTCTTC.

The V and J genes are TRBV18 and TRBJ1-2, with a tentative D call TRBD1 (6 bases). V was pared by 3 bases and J by 7 bases, with 15 bases between. Germline-derived CDR1 and CDR2 are KGHSH and LQKENI. The CDR3 loop spans 14 amino acids. The CDR3 spells CASSPDSRRGGYTF. CDR3 bases: TGTGCCAGCTCACCGGACAGCCGGCGGGGTGGCTACACCTTC. Full variable domain (remainder filled in from reference TRBV18 and TRBJ1-2): NAGVMQNPRHLVRRRGQEARLRCSPMKGHSHVYWYRQLPEEGLKFMVYLQKENIIDESGMPKERFSAEFPKEGPSILRIQQVVRGDSAAYFCASSPDSRRGGYTFGSGTRLTVV.

V usage is TRBV6-1 and J usage is TRBJ1-1; D gene uncertain. This CDR3 contains 12 residues. Germline loops: CDR1 MNHNS, CDR2 SASEGT. The V gene lost 4 bases and the J gene lost 2 bases, with 5 bases spanning the gap. The DNA of the CDR3 is TGTGCCAGCAGTGTAGGCAACACTGAAGCTTTCTTT. Protein sequence: CASSVGNTEAFF.

The chain uses TRBV30 and TRBJ1-1, with 10 positions matching TRBD1. The germline V gene encodes CDR1 GTSNPN and CDR2 SVGIG (reference sequence). The CDR3 is made up of 16 amino acids. The junction had 10 bases not matched to a gene; V was cut back by 5 bases and J by 1 base. The CDR3 bases are TGTGCCTGGTATGACAGGGGGCAAGCCTCGAACACTGAAGCTTTCTTT. Its translation: CAWYDRGQASNTEAFF.

The genes are TRBV7-9 and TRBJ1-2; 8 bases match TRBD1. The junction had 7 bases not matched to a gene; V was cut back by 1 base and J by 6 bases. Looked up from germline, CDR1 is SEHNR and CDR2 is FQNEAQ (reference sequence). The CDR3 consists of 15 residues. CDR3: CASSLGRQGMDGYTF. DNA for the CDR3: TGTGCCAGCAGCTTAGGCCGACAGGGGATGGATGGCTACACCTTC.

Regarding this clonotype: Sequence at one end of the junction differs from germline and may be a read error. The chain joins TRBV2 to TRBJ2-7; unclear D gene. The germline gives CDR1 SNHLY, CDR2 FYNNEI. The length of the CDR3 is 11 residues. CDR3 sequence (DNA): TGTGCCAGCAGCGAAGCAAGGGAGCAGTACTTC. Translating it yields CASSEAREQYF.

This clonotype occurred a few times. The V call is TRBV6-5, the J call TRBJ1-6; D ambiguous. From germline, CDR1 is MNHEY and CDR2 SVGAGI. The CDR3 totals 17 residues. The ends were cut back, 4 bases at V and 1 base at J, with 14 bases in the middle. CDR3 region: CASSSLFGLSYNSPLHF. In DNA, the CDR3 is TGTGCCAGCAGTTCCCTTTTTGGGCTATCCTATAATTCACCCCTCCACTTT.

The CDR3 reads CASSPSVPQRIQYF. CDR3 nucleotide sequence: TGTGCCAGCAGTCCGTCGGTACCTCAGCGCATTCAGTACTTC. The rearrangement links TRBV12-3 or TRBV12-4 to TRBJ2-4, with D unresolved. Between the trimmed V and J ends, which lost 5 bases and 9 bases, there was a span of 17 bases. The CDR3 totals 14 residues.

By its share, this clonotype is medium-sized. This chain uses TRBV5-1 with TRBJ2-5, with 12 bases that match TRBD2. Germline V gene sequence: CDR1 SGHRS, CDR2 YFSETQ. Trimming took 0 bases from V and 3 from J; bases not matched to a gene: 9. This CDR3 comprises 18 residues. The CDR3 sequence: CASSLVPLSSGGEETQYF. For the CDR3, the DNA is TGCGCCAGCAGCTTGGTCCCGCTGTCTAGCGGGGGGGAAGAGACCCAGTACTTC.

The chain combines TRBV5-4 with TRBJ2-3, with TRBD2 matching 8 bases. The V and J ends lost 4 bases and 6 bases, in that order; junction bases with no gene match: 13. The CDR3 extends over 16 amino acids. Germline assignment: CDR1 SGHNT and CDR2 YYREEE (reference sequence). CDR3 DNA sequence: TGTGCCAGCAGCGATGCGAGCGGGGGAGTACGGGATACGCAGTATTTT. Residues: CASSDASGGVRDTQYF.

This clonotype was seen more than once but under ten times. This chain joins TRBV30 and TRBJ1-1; D unclear. CDR1 and CDR2 (germline): GTSNPN, SVGIG (reference sequence). The CDR3 has 14 amino acids. V lost 1 base and J 3 bases, leaving 12 bases between the germline ends. As DNA, the CDR3 is TGTGCCTGGAGTGACCTACCACACGACACTGAAGCTTTCTTT. The encoded protein is CAWSDLPHDTEAFF.

V is TRBV7-9 and J is TRBJ2-7; TRBD2 agrees at 7 bases. The germline V gene has CDR1 SEHNR and CDR2 FQNEAQ (reference sequence). The CDR3 is 15 residues long. V lost 5 bases, J lost 0 bases, and 7 bases stayed unmatched. CDR3 sequence reads: CASSGASGSSYEQYF. CDR3 nucleotide sequence: TGTGCCAGCAGCGGCGCTAGCGGAAGCTCCTACGAGCAGTACTTC.

This clonotype was seen a few times. CDR3 sequence reads: CASSPLGGSGANVLTF. The CDR3 DNA is TGTGCCAGCAGCCCCCTGGGGGGCTCTGGGGCCAACGTCCTGACTTTC. V is TRBV5-6 and J is TRBJ2-6, with D possibly being TRBD2 (6 bases). Trimming left V 4 bases short and J 0 bases short, with 11 bases between. CDR3 size: 16 residues. The germline CDR1 and CDR2 sequences are SGHDT and YYEEEE.

This chain uses TRBV20-1 with TRBJ2-7; D remains ambiguous. V lost 3 bases, J lost 4 bases, and 10 bases lay in between. The CDR3 contains 12 residues. Looked up from germline, CDR1 is DFQATT and CDR2 is SNEGSKA (reference sequence). The chain's CDR3 is CSASGPRYEQYF. The CDR3 DNA reads TGCAGTGCTAGCGGCCCCCGTTACGAGCAGTACTTC.

This clonotype was seen a handful of times. The chain carries TRBV30 and TRBJ1-6; D uncertain. The length of the CDR3 is 13 residues. The V gene's germline CDR1 is GTSNPN and CDR2 SVGIG (reference sequence). The CDR3: CARRDSYNSPLHF. As DNA, the CDR3 is TGTGCTAGGAGGGACTCCTATAATTCACCCCTCCACTTT.

This clonotype was counted a few times. The genes are TRBV6-5 and TRBJ1-6, with unresolved D. CDR1 is MNHEY, CDR2 SVGAGI, per germline. The CDR3 length is 17 residues. V was cut by 4 bases and J by 3 bases, with 16 bases left in between. In DNA, the CDR3 is TGTGCCAGCAGTTCCCTTTTTGGGCTATTCTATAATTCACCCCTCCACTTT. Protein: CASSSLFGLFYNSPLHF.

The V and J genes are TRBV19 and TRBJ2-5, with D perhaps assigned TRBD1 or TRBD2 (5 bases each). V lost 3 bases to trimming and J lost 5 bases, with 10 bases between them. The CDR3 spans 13 residues. Germline V CDR1 and CDR2: LNHDA, SQIVND (reference sequence). The CDR3 DNA is TGTGCCAGTAGTATGGGGTGGGGGGAGACCCAGTACTTC. Translation: CASSMGWGETQYF.

A few counts support this clonotype. The chain joins TRBV11-2 to TRBJ2-3; D call uncertain. Germline V gene sequence: CDR1 SGHAT, CDR2 FQNNGV. The V gene lost 3 bases and the J gene lost 1 base, with 8 bases spanning the gap. The CDR3 is 14 residues long. CDR3 coding DNA: TGTGCCAGCAGCTTCCTAGGCGGCACAGATACGCAGTATTTT. Protein sequence: CASSFLGGTDTQYF. The full variable domain, rest sourced from reference TRBV11-2 and TRBJ2-3, is EAGVAQSPRYKIIEKRQSVAFWCNPISGHATLYWYQQILGQGPKLLIQFQNNGVVDDSQLPKDRFSAERLKGVDSTLKIQPAKLEDSAVYLCASSFLGGTDTQYFGPGTRLTVL.

The chain links TRBV11-3 to TRBJ2-7, with D hard to call. The germline V gene encodes CDR1 SGHNT and CDR2 YENEEA. With 4 bases removed from V and 2 bases from J, the gap between germline ends came to 6 bases. The CDR3 totals 12 residues. CDR3 in amino acids: CASSSAPYEQYF. Written as DNA, the CDR3 is TGTGCCAGCAGCTCGGCGCCCTACGAGCAGTACTTC.

This chain links TRBV30 with TRBJ1-2; D unresolved. Deletions cut 2 bases from V and 7 bases from J, with 11 bases between. This CDR3 contains 12 residues. Germline V gene sequence: CDR1 GTSNPN, CDR2 SVGIG (reference sequence). The CDR3 DNA follows: TGTGCCTGGAGTCGCCAACTGGGTGGCTACACCTTC. Translation: CAWSRQLGGYTF.